A selection of T cell receptor beta chains follows, all from one sample in a study of blood T cell repertoires in COVID-19. Method: immunoSEQ multiplex PCR; TCRdb's copy keeps in-frame clones and lacks some. The sample has tens of thousands of clones; around four fifths are singletons. The sequencing sample was made of peripheral blood. These receptors all stem from a man aged 45-60 years with acute or convalescent COVID-19. Both conserved end residues are part of each CDR3. A D gene is named only where the DNA matches it firmly. Expanded clones are given a class, and other clones once, few, many or no size at all.

few	TRBJ2-6	NA	TRBV27	CASTVSSGANVLTF	TGTGCCAGCACCGTGAGCTCTGGGGCCAACGTCCTGACTTTC
NA	TRBJ2-7	TRBD2	TRBV4-1	CASSQGWTSGSSYEQYF	TGCGCCAGCAGCCAAGGTTGGACTAGCGGGAGCTCCTACGAGCAGTACTTC
NA	TRBJ2-5	TRBD1	TRBV9	CASSGTGGYQETQYF	TGTGCCAGCAGTGGGACAGGGGGGTACCAAGAGACCCAGTACTTC
once	TRBJ2-3	TRBD2	TRBV19	CASNQAGLAGGPHTQYF	TGTGCCAGTAACCAGGCGGGACTAGCGGGAGGGCCGCATACGCAGTATTTT
NA	TRBJ1-2	TRBD1	TRBV28	CASTYRGYGYTF	TGTGCCAGCACCTACAGGGGTTATGGCTACACCTTC
NA	TRBJ1-1	NA	TRBV6-5	CASSPSGLEAFF	TGTGCCAGCAGCCCATCAGGGTTGGAAGCTTTCTTT
NA	TRBJ2-7	NA	TRBV27	CASRPWTGDEQYF	TGTGCCAGCAGACCCTGGACTGGGGACGAGCAGTACTTC
NA	TRBJ2-3	TRBD2	TRBV5-4	CASSFSGAGTDTQYF	TGTGCCAGCAGCTTTAGCGGGGCCGGTACAGATACGCAGTATTTT
few	TRBJ1-3	NA	TRBV12-3/TRBV12-4	CASSHSGNTIYF	TGTGCCAGCAGCCACTCTGGAAACACCATATATTTT
NA	TRBJ1-5	NA	TRBV30	CAWSTLDSNQPQHF	TGTGCCTGGAGTACTCTAGACAGCAATCAGCCCCAGCATTTT
NA	TRBJ2-3	NA	TRBV18	CASSPLGDRDTQYF	TGTGCCAGCTCACCGTTGGGAGACCGGGATACGCAGTATTTT
NA	TRBJ1-2	TRBD1	TRBV5-8	CASSLAGTGGYGYTF	TGTGCCAGCAGCTTAGCCGGGACAGGGGGCTATGGCTACACCTTC
few	TRBJ1-2	NA	TRBV6-1	CASSEGGGARGYTF	TGTGCCAGCAGTGAGGGAGGAGGGGCGAGAGGCTACACCTTC
NA	TRBJ2-6	TRBD2	TRBV10-3	CAISVAGADSGANVLTF	TGTGCCATCAGTGTAGCGGGAGCCGACTCTGGGGCCAACGTCCTGACTTTC
NA	TRBJ2-6	TRBD1	TRBV28	CASSPAPGRGGRDRVPSGANVLTF	TGTGCCAGCAGTCCCGCCCCAGGCCGTGGGGGCCGGGACAGGGTACCTTCTGGGGCCAACGTCCTGACTTTC